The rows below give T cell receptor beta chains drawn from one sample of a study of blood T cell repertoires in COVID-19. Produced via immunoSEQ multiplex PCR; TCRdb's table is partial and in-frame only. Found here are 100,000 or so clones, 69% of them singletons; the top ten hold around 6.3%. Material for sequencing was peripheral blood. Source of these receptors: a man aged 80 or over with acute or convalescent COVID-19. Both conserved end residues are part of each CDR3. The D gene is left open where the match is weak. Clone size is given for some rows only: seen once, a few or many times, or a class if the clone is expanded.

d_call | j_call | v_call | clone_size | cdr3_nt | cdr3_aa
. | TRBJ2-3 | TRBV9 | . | TGTGCCAGCAGCGTACGGGACTCAAGTGTCGCGCAGTATTTT | CASSVRDSSVAQYF
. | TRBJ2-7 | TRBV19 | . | TGTTCGATCTACTACGAGCAGTACTTC | CSIYYEQYF
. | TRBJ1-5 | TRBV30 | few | TGTGCCTGGAGTGCCTCAACGAGTCAGCCCCAGCATTTT | CAWSASTSQPQHF
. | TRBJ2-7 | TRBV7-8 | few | TGTGCCAGCAGCCCGGGCGGACTCTCTTACTCCTACGAGCAGTACTTC | CASSPGGLSYSYEQYF
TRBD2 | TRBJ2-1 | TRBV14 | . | TGTGCCAGCAGCCAGTCAGCGGGGGTTTACAATGAGCAGTTCTTC | CASSQSAGVYNEQFF
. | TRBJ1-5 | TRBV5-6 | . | TGTGCCAGCAGCATTGGAGGTAGGACTAATCAGCCCCAGCATTTT | CASSIGGRTNQPQHF
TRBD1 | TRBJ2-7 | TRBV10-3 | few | TGTGCCATATGGACAGGGCCTGGGGACGAGCAGTACTTC | CAIWTGPGDEQYF
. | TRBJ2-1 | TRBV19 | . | TGTGCCAGTAGTAACAGGGTAGTTAGTAATGAGCAGTTCTTC | CASSNRVVSNEQFF
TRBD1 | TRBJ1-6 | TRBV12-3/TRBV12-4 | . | TGTGCCACCAGGACAGGGGACTCACCCCTCCACTTT | CATRTGDSPLHF
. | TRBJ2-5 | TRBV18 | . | TGTGCCAGCTCACCAACTAAAGAGACCCAGTACTTC | CASSPTKETQYF
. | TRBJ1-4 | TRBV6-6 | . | TGTGCCAGCAGTTATCTAGGCAGGGATGAAAAACTGTTTTTT | CASSYLGRDEKLFF
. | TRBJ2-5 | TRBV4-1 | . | TGCGCCAGCAGCCAAGATTTGAGCAGGGAAGAGACCCAGTACTTC | CASSQDLSREETQYF
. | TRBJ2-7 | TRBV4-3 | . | TGCGCCAGCAGCCTGGGCCCATCCTACGAGCAGTACTTC | CASSLGPSYEQYF
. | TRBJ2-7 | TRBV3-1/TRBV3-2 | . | TGTGCCAGCAGCCGCAAAGTAACAGGGACCGAGCAGTACTTC | CASSRKVTGTEQYF
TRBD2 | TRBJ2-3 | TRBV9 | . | TGTGCCAGCAGCGTAGGAAGCGGGAGGGCGGCAGATACGCAGTATTTT | CASSVGSGRAADTQYF
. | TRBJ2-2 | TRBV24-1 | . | TGTGCCACCAGTGGGGCTGGGACCGGGGAGCTGTTTTTT | CATSGAGTGELFF
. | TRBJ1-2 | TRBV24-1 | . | TGTGCCACCTTTTATTCAGGGGATCATGGCTACACCTTC | CATFYSGDHGYTF
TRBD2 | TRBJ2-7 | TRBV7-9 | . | TGTGCCAGCAGCTCGTCTAGCGGGAGGTGGTACGAGCAGTACTTC | CASSSSSGRWYEQYF
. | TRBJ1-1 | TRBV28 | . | TGTGCCAGCAGTTTAGGCAGGTTGAACACTGAAGCTTTCTTT | CASSLGRLNTEAFF
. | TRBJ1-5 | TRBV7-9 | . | TGTGCCAGCAGCCCATTCTCAGGCCCTAGCAATCAGCCCCAGCATTTT | CASSPFSGPSNQPQHF
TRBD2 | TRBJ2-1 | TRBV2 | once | TGTGCCAGCAGAGAAACTAGCGGGAGGGATGAGCAGTTCTTC | CASRETSGRDEQFF
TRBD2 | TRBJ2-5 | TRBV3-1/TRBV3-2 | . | TGTGCCAGCAGCCCCTGGTCCGCGGGAGGAATCCAGACCCAGTACTTC | CASSPWSAGGIQTQYF
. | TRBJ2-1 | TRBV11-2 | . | TGTGCCAGCAGCTTAGATCAGGGACTTGCCCCCTACAATGAGCAGTTCTTC | CASSLDQGLAPYNEQFF
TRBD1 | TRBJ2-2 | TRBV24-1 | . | TGTGCCATATCCCGGGACAGGGGAAGAACCGGGGAGCTGTTTTTT | CAISRDRGRTGELFF
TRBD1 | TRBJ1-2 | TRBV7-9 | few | TGTGCCAGCAGCCTCGACAGGGGTGATGGCTACACCTTC | CASSLDRGDGYTF
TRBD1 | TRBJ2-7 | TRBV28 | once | TGTGCCAGCAGTTTGCCGACAGGGAGCTCCTACGAGCAGTACTTC | CASSLPTGSSYEQYF
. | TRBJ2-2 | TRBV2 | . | TGTGCCAGCAGACCGAGCACCGGGGAGCTGTTTTTT | CASRPSTGELFF
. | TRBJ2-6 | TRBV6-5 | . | TGTGCCGCGGGTGGCTCTGGGGCCAACGTCCTGACTTTC | CAAGGSGANVLTF
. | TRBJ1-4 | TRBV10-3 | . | TGTGCCATCAGTGAGTCAAAGGGGCTCTTGACTAATGAAAAACTGTTTTTT | CAISESKGLLTNEKLFF
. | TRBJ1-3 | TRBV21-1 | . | TGTGCCAGCAGCAAGTTCAGGGGTGTAGAAAACACCATATATTTT | CASSKFRGVENTIYF
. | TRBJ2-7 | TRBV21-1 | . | TGTGCCAGCAGCAAAGGTCGGTGTTGGACAGGGATATACTACGAGCAGTACTTC | CASSKGRCWTGIYYEQYF
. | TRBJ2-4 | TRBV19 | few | TGTGCCAGTAGTAAGGACTTTCTCCTAGCCAAAAACATTCAGTACTTC | CASSKDFLLAKNIQYF